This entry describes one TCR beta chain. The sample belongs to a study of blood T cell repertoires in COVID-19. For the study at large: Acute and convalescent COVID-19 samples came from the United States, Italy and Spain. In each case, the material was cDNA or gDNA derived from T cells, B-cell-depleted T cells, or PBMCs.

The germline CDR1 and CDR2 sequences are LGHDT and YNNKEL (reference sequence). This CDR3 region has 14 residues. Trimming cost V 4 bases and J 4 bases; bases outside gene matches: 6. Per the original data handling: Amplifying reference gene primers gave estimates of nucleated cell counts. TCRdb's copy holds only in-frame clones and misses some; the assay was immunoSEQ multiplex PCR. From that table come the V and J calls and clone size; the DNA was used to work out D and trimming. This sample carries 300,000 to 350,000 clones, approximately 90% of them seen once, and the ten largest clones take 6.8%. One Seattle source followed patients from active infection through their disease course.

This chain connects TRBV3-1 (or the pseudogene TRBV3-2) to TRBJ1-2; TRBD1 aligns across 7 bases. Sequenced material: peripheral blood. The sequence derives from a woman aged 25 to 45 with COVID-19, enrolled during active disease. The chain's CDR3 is CASSPGTEVYGYTF. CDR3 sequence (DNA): TGTGCCAGCAGCCCCGGGACAGAAGTCTATGGCTACACCTTC.